The next 31 T cell receptor beta chains were all read from a single sample in a study of blood T cell repertoires in COVID-19. Only in-frame clones appear in the TCRdb table, and some are missing; sequencing was by immunoSEQ multiplex PCR. Of some 41,000 clones in the sample, about nine tenths are singletons; the top ten hold under 9.5%. Sequences were obtained from peripheral blood. These receptors came from a human donor in a cohort sampled during active COVID-19.

CDR3 protein: CASSQNRGWTGSYNEQFF. CDR3 in DNA: TGTGCCAGCAGCCAAAACCGGGGCTGGACAGGTTCCTACAATGAGCAGTTCTTC. This chain links TRBV5-4 with TRBJ2-1; 7 bases map to TRBD1. CDR3 length: 18 residues. V lost 4 bases, J lost 1 base, and 14 bases stayed unmatched. Per germline, CDR1 SGHNT and CDR2 YYREEE (reference sequence).

The chain recombines TRBV6-5 with TRBJ1-4; D gene unclear. The germline V gene has CDR1 MNHEY and CDR2 SVGAGI. The CDR3 contains 15 residues. Trimming removed 2 bases at V and 5 bases at J, with 12 bases between. The CDR3 region is CASSYTRHRNEKLFF. CDR3 nucleotides: TGTGCCAGCAGTTACACCAGGCACCGAAATGAAAAACTGTTTTTT.

The chain recombines TRBV4-2 with TRBJ2-7; TRBD1 is a possible D gene (6 bases). The V end was cut by 0 bases, the J end by 5 bases, with 20 bases between. Germline CDR1 reads LGHNA; CDR2 reads YNFKEQ. This CDR3 is built from 17 residues. The CDR3 sequence is CASSQEPSEGGLDEQYF. CDR3 coding DNA: TGTGCCAGCAGCCAAGAGCCCAGCGAAGGGGGATTGGACGAGCAGTACTTC.

The V and J genes are TRBV3-1 (or the pseudogene TRBV3-2) and TRBJ2-5, with 8 bases lining up with TRBD2. CDR3 length: 16 residues. The germline V gene has CDR1 LGHDT and CDR2 YNNKEL (reference sequence). J was trimmed by 5 bases and V by 5 bases; bases with no gene match: 13. The CDR3 protein is CASSAGTSPLRETQYF. The CDR3 nucleotides read TGTGCCAGCAGCGCCGGGACTAGTCCCCTCCGGGAGACCCAGTACTTC.

The genes are TRBV5-1 and TRBJ2-3, with 8 nucleotides matching TRBD2. The germline V gene has CDR1 SGHRS and CDR2 YFSETQ. Unmatched junction bases numbered 5, after V lost 0 bases and J lost 2 bases. This CDR3 spans 16 amino acids. The CDR3 DNA is TGCGCCAGCAGCTTGGAAGCGGGGGCCGACACAGATACGCAGTATTTT. Residues: CASSLEAGADTDTQYF.

The genes are TRBV3-1 (or the pseudogene TRBV3-2) and TRBJ2-5; 8 bases agree with TRBD2. This CDR3 has 16 amino acids. Trimming at V came to 3 bases and at J to 0 bases, leaving 6 bases not matched to a gene. Per the germline V gene, CDR1 is LGHDT and CDR2 is YNNKEL (reference sequence). Here the CDR3 reads CASSQKLADDQETQYF. The DNA of the CDR3 is TGTGCCAGCAGCCAGAAACTAGCGGACGACCAAGAGACCCAGTACTTC.

This clone has only one observation. CDR3 nucleotides: TGCGCCAGCAGCCAAGACGGGGGAGGGGAGACCCAGTACTTC. It yields the protein CASSQDGGGETQYF. The chain carries TRBV4-1 and TRBJ2-5, with 7 bases fitting TRBD2. The V gene end was trimmed by 0 bases and the J gene end by 5 bases; junction bases not matched to a gene: 3. Looked up from germline, CDR1 is MGHRA and CDR2 is YSYEKL. The CDR3 has 14 residues.

The gene calls are TRBV5-5 and TRBJ2-1, with TRBD2 identical over 10 bases. The V gene's germline CDR1 is SGHKS and CDR2 YYEKEE (reference sequence). Trimming at V came to 4 bases and at J to 12 bases, leaving 13 bases not matched to a gene. CDR3 length equals 15 residues. The CDR3 nucleotides read TGTGCCAGCAGCCTCGGACTAGCGGAGGATATGGGGCAGTTCTTC. It yields the protein CASSLGLAEDMGQFF.

The chain is built from TRBV9 and TRBJ1-1; the match to TRBD1 covers 8 bases. The J segment lost 0 bases and the V segment lost 3 bases, leaving 4 bases of the junction unmatched. The germline V gene encodes CDR1 SGDLS and CDR2 YYNGEE. The CDR3 sequence is 15 residues long. This CDR3 reads CASSAATGVNTEAFF. Here the CDR3 DNA reads TGTGCCAGCAGCGCTGCGACAGGGGTGAACACTGAAGCTTTCTTT.

The chain links TRBV4-1 to TRBJ2-5; D possibly corresponds to TRBD1 (5 bases). Germline lookup yields CDR1 MGHRA and CDR2 YSYEKL. V gave up 1 base and J gave up 1 base, with 13 bases separating them. The CDR3 contains 16 residues. CDR3 in DNA: TGCGCCAGCAGCCAAGTTGAAGGGGCCGGCCAAGAGACCCAGTACTTC. Amino acids: CASSQVEGAGQETQYF.

This clone occurred once. This CDR3 is CASSLGWRGNSNTEAFF. CDR3 in DNA: TGCGCCAGCAGCTTGGGATGGCGGGGGAATTCGAACACTGAAGCTTTCTTT. V and J are TRBV5-1 and TRBJ1-1, with D perhaps TRBD1 (5 bases). The ends were cut back, 0 bases at V and 1 base at J, with 16 bases in the middle. Germline lookup yields CDR1 SGHRS and CDR2 YFSETQ. This CDR3 is 17 amino acids long.

This rearrangement joins TRBV5-4 to TRBJ1-6, with unresolved D. The CDR3 spans 17 residues. V was cut by 0 bases and J by 0 bases, with 10 bases left in between. Germline values: CDR1 SGHNT, CDR2 YYREEE (reference sequence). DNA of the CDR3: TGTGCCAGCAGCTTGGCACAGTCGAGCTCCTATAATTCACCCCTCCACTTT. It encodes CASSLAQSSSYNSPLHF. Supplemented by reference TRBV5-4 and TRBJ1-6, the full variable domain reads ETGVTQSPTHLIKTRGQQVTLRCSSQSGHNTVSWYQQALGQGPQFIFQYYREEENGRGNFPPRFSGLQFPNYSSELNVNALELDDSALYLCASSLAQSSSYNSPLHFGNGTRLTVT.

This clone was counted a few times. V gene TRBV6-1 combines with J gene TRBJ2-2; the D is unclear. CDR1 MNHNS and CDR2 SASEGT come from the germline V gene. The ends were cut back, 4 bases at V and 0 bases at J, with 12 bases in the middle. The CDR3 is 16 amino acids. CDR3 sequence reads: CASSGPRNANTGELFF. The CDR3 coding sequence is TGTGCCAGCAGTGGGCCTCGAAACGCGAACACCGGGGAGCTGTTTTTT.

The count of this clone is one. This chain links TRBV5-6 with TRBJ2-7, with TRBD1 matching over 9 bases. This CDR3 region has 15 residues. Unmatched junction bases numbered 7, after V lost 4 bases and J lost 2 bases. Looked up from germline, CDR1 is SGHDT and CDR2 is YYEEEE. The CDR3 DNA reads as TGTGCCAGCAGCCCCGTTACAGGGGGCCCCTACGAGCAGTACTTC. Translating gives CASSPVTGGPYEQYF.

The chain joins TRBV9 to TRBJ2-3, with TRBD1 identical over 10 bases. This CDR3 has 16 amino acids. V dropped 0 bases and J dropped 1; count of bases not matched to a gene: 2. Germline loops: CDR1 SGDLS, CDR2 YYNGEE. The CDR3, as DNA: TGTGCCAGCAGCGTAGAAGGGACAGGGGGCACAGATACGCAGTATTTT. This encodes CASSVEGTGGTDTQYF. Using reference TRBV9 and TRBJ2-3 for the parts outside the CDR3, the full variable domain is DSGVTQTPKHLITATGQRVTLRCSPRSGDLSVYWYQQSLDQGLQFLIQYYNGEERAKGNILERFSAQQFPDLHSELNLSSLELGDSALYFCASSVEGTGGTDTQYFGPGTRLTVL.

The chain links TRBV3-1 (or the pseudogene TRBV3-2) to TRBJ1-1, with D uncertain. Germline V gene sequence: CDR1 LGHDT, CDR2 YNNKEL (reference sequence). The ends were cut back, 6 bases at V and 5 bases at J, with 10 bases in the middle. This CDR3 has 12 residues. In nucleotides, the CDR3 is TGTGCCAGCAGGGCCCTCTGGACTGAAGCTTTCTTT. Its translation: CASRALWTEAFF.

In this sample, this clone turned up a few times. This chain links TRBV7-3 with TRBJ1-1, with 7 bases identical to TRBD1. Trimming removed 3 bases from V and 6 bases from J; junction bases left unmatched: 10. This CDR3 spans 15 amino acids. Per germline, CDR1 SGHTA and CDR2 FQGTGA. CDR3 sequence: CASSFTWTGAAEAFF. The CDR3 DNA is TGTGCCAGCAGCTTTACCTGGACAGGCGCGGCTGAAGCTTTCTTT.

The genes are TRBV5-1 and TRBJ2-1, with 8 bases matching TRBD2. The length of the CDR3 is 15 residues. Trimming cost V 1 base and J 6 bases; bases outside gene matches: 6. Germline values: CDR1 SGHRS, CDR2 YFSETQ. DNA for the CDR3: TGCGCCAGCAGCTTGCCGGGACTAGGTCCCAATGAGCAGTTCTTC. Its protein product is CASSLPGLGPNEQFF. Using reference TRBV5-1 and TRBJ2-1 for the parts outside the CDR3, the full variable domain is KAGVTQTPRYLIKTRGQQVTLSCSPISGHRSVSWYQQTPGQGLQFLFEYFSETQRNKGNFPGRFSGRQFSNSRSEMNVSTLELGDSALYLCASSLPGLGPNEQFFGPGTRLTVL.

The chain links TRBV19 to TRBJ1-5, with D possibly being TRBD1 (6 bases). Trimming took 2 bases from V and 5 from J, leaving 10 bases between them. The CDR3 consists of 14 residues. CDR1 LNHDA and CDR2 SQIVND come from the germline V gene (reference sequence). The CDR3 DNA follows: TGTGCCAGTAGTATACAGGGGCGATATCAGCCCCAGCATTTT. Encoded protein: CASSIQGRYQPQHF.

The V gene is TRBV29-1, the J gene TRBJ2-7; tentatively, D is TRBD1 (5 bases). V shed 1 base and J shed 0 bases, with 16 bases lying between them. The germline V gene has CDR1 SQVTM and CDR2 ANQGSEA. CDR3 length: 16 amino acids. The CDR3 DNA reads as TGCAGCGTTGAAGTCCAGGGCTTCCTAAACTCCTACGAGCAGTACTTC. Its protein is CSVEVQGFLNSYEQYF.

The V call is TRBV19, the J call TRBJ2-3, with D possibly matching TRBD2 (6 bases). V was pared by 8 bases and J by 0 bases, with 15 bases between. The CDR3 consists of 15 residues. Looked up from germline, CDR1 is LNHDA and CDR2 is SQIVND (reference sequence). CDR3 residues: CASGGTGTSTDTQYF. The CDR3 DNA sequence: TGTGCCAGTGGAGGGACTGGCACTAGCACAGATACGCAGTATTTT.

This chain uses TRBV7-9 with TRBJ2-5; tentative D call: TRBD1 (5 bases). Trimming cost V 3 bases and J 0 bases, with 20 bases left between them. The CDR3 covers 18 residues. Germline V lookup: CDR1 SEHNR, CDR2 FQNEAQ (reference sequence). CDR3 sequence reads: CASSFIGLGATDQETQYF. The DNA of the CDR3 is TGTGCCAGCAGCTTTATTGGGCTGGGTGCGACAGACCAAGAGACCCAGTACTTC.

The chain employs TRBV6-4 and TRBJ1-5; no definite D call. Germline CDR1 reads MRHNA; CDR2 reads SNTAGT. V was shortened by 3 bases and J by 2 bases, with 8 bases between the two germline ends. The length of the CDR3 is 14 residues. Here the CDR3 DNA reads TGTGCCAGCAGTGAGTGGCAGGGCAATCAGCCCCAGCATTTT. Residues: CASSEWQGNQPQHF.

This clone has only one observation. V usage is TRBV30 and J usage is TRBJ1-2; 10 nucleotides align to TRBD1. Germline lookup yields CDR1 GTSNPN and CDR2 SVGIG (reference sequence). The junction had 16 bases not matched to a gene; V was cut back by 7 bases and J by 2 bases. CDR3 length: 17 amino acids. CDR3 sequence reads: CAYHQLAGTGVNYGYTF. CDR3 DNA sequence: TGTGCCTACCATCAATTGGCCGGGACAGGGGTCAACTATGGCTACACCTTC. Based on the CDR3 plus reference TRBV30 and TRBJ1-2, the full variable domain is SQTIHQWPATLVQPVGSPLSLECTVEGTSNPNLYWYRQAAGRGLQLLFYSVGIGQISSEVPQNLSASRPQDRQFILSSKKLLLSDSGFYLCAYHQLAGTGVNYGYTFGSGTRLTVV.

The J gene is TRBJ1-2, the V gene TRBV30, with a possible D match to TRBD1 (5 bases). The CDR3 has 12 amino acids. V lost 2 bases, J lost 5 bases, and 9 bases lay in between. In germline, CDR1 is GTSNPN, CDR2 SVGIG (reference sequence). The CDR3: CAWSLGVYGYTF. CDR3 nucleotides: TGTGCCTGGAGTTTAGGGGTTTATGGCTACACCTTC. Looking up the rest from reference TRBV30 and TRBJ1-2 gives the full variable domain: SQTIHQWPATLVQPVGSPLSLECTVEGTSNPNLYWYRQAAGRGLQLLFYSVGIGQISSEVPQNLSASRPQDRQFILSSKKLLLSDSGFYLCAWSLGVYGYTFGSGTRLTVV.

The rearrangement links TRBV11-3 to TRBJ2-1; TRBD1 aligns across 12 bases. Germline CDR1 SGHNT, CDR2 YENEEA. The CDR3 runs to 19 residues. J was trimmed by 6 bases and V by 2 bases; bases with no gene match: 14. CDR3 loop: CASSLLPYSGTGGFNEQFF. The CDR3 region has the DNA TGTGCCAGCAGCTTACTACCCTACTCCGGGACAGGGGGCTTCAATGAGCAGTTCTTC.

The chain recombines TRBV14 with TRBJ2-1; the match to TRBD2 covers 8 bases. From germline, CDR1 is SGHDN and CDR2 FVKESK. CDR3 length: 14 residues. Trimming cost V 4 bases and J 6 bases; bases outside gene matches: 5. In nucleotides, the CDR3 is TGTGCCAGCAGCCCCCCTAGCGGGCCCAATGAGCAGTTCTTC. It encodes CASSPPSGPNEQFF.

The J gene is TRBJ2-1, the V gene TRBV30; a possible D gene is TRBD2 (5 bases). This CDR3 contains 13 residues. V shed 1 base and J shed 4 bases, with 8 bases lying between them. Germline lookup yields CDR1 GTSNPN and CDR2 SVGIG (reference sequence). The CDR3 DNA follows: TGTGCCTGGAGTGAGGACTTGTACAATGAGCAGTTCTTC. It is translated as CAWSEDLYNEQFF.

The genes are TRBV14 and TRBJ1-3; 7 positions agree with TRBD1. The length of the CDR3 is 15 residues. Trimming at V came to 4 bases and at J to 4 bases, leaving 7 bases not matched to a gene. Germline V gene lookup returns CDR1 SGHDN and CDR2 FVKESK. The CDR3, as DNA: TGTGCCAGCAGCCGACAGGGCTCCCCGGGAAACACCATATATTTT. This codes for CASSRQGSPGNTIYF.

The chain combines TRBV29-1 with TRBJ2-7, with a tentative D call TRBD1 (5 bases). Germline values: CDR1 SQVTM, CDR2 ANQGSEA. The CDR3 extends over 13 amino acids. Trimming took 4 bases from V and 2 from J, leaving 12 bases between them. The CDR3 DNA reads TGCAGCGTTGCTTTTCGACAGACCTACGAGCAGTACTTC. It codes for CSVAFRQTYEQYF.

The chain carries TRBV9 and TRBJ2-3; 9 bases are a match to TRBD2. The germline V gene encodes CDR1 SGDLS and CDR2 YYNGEE. Losses at the gene ends were 3 bases for V and 2 bases for J; bases not matched to a gene: 4. The CDR3 spans 15 residues. CDR3 loop: CASSGGGVYTDTQYF. CDR3 bases: TGTGCCAGCAGCGGCGGGGGGGTCTACACAGATACGCAGTATTTT.